This TCR beta chain was captured in a study of T cells in Graves' hyperthyroidism and ophthalmopathy (dated by TCRdb to about 2019). For the wider study: Peripheral blood samples were taken at initial diagnosis, before any treatment was given. To identify distinguishing TCR V-J signatures, a discovery cohort of 90 to 100 patients was used, comprising some 43 with Graves' ophthalmopathy and approximately 57 with stable Graves' hyperthyroidism. Whether ophthalmopathy could be predicted prospectively was tested in an independent validation cohort made up of 18 to 20 hyperthyroidism patients plus 17 patients who later progressed to ophthalmopathy. The 100 discovery patients were randomly split 7:3 into training and test sets. In more than 5 Graves' hyperthyroidism patients, the study also compared T-cell repertoires from thyroid tissue with T-cell repertoires from blood. Following sampling, methimazole starting at 30 mg daily was given to hyperthyroidism patients, and high-dose intravenous methylprednisolone was given to ophthalmopathy patients. The paper describes TCR Vbeta CDR3 sequencing of roughly 130 peripheral blood samples, made up of roughly 45 ophthalmopathy patients, 70 to 80 hyperthyroidism patients and 17 progressor patients. The study at large found these results: In validation, progression to ophthalmopathy was predicted by the model with 70.59% sensitivity and 72.22% specificity, a median of roughly 6 months before onset. Blood samples also contained most of the expanded thyroid clonotypes (frequency above 0.001), which suggests that blood repertoires may reflect thyroid immune responses. No statistical method was used to set the sample size in advance, and investigators knew the group allocation. In cross-validation, a model built on a 13 V-J signature told ophthalmopathy apart from stable hyperthyroidism with 85% to 90% sensitivity and around 81% specificity, and in testing the same model reached 80%/75%.

Hyperthyroidism patients were newly diagnosed, with disease duration under 2 months, and aged 18 to 65 years. Exclusion was applied to patients with uncontrolled infections, other autoimmune diseases, pregnancy or lactation. Diagnoses were established on the basis of clinical symptoms, serum thyroxine and TRAb, thyroid ultrasound, and orbital computed tomography. Blood from progressor patients was collected at the time of first diagnosis with hyperthyroidism, before any ophthalmopathy symptoms had appeared. Ficoll-Paque density gradient centrifugation was used to isolate PBMCs from about 10 ml of fresh peripheral blood. Patients classed as progressors first received a Graves' hyperthyroidism diagnosis and then went on to develop ophthalmopathy during follow-up. Total RNA was extracted with Trizol reagent, and quality was checked on an Agilent 2100 Bioanalyzer. On this clonotype: The antigen it recognizes is unknown. No base quality information exists; no much larger clone differs at one position.

V is pruned by 3 bases and J by 8 bases, leaving 5 bases of the junction without a gene match. From the cysteine up to the phenylalanine, the CDR3 has a length of 14 residues. Only CDR3 DNA is held: 42 bases, read in frame from base 1. From the germline V gene, CDR1 is SGHRS and CDR2 is YFSETQ. TCR beta CDR3 regions were amplified from RNA transcripts. The TCR CDR3 was subjected to a first round of RT-PCR using the HTBI primer set and the Qiagen OneStep RT-PCR kit. A second multiplex PCR round built the libraries, followed by size selection and purification. Paired-end sequencing of the libraries was performed with 100 bp reads on an Illumina HiSeq2000. The authors' analysis ran thus. Raw data were processed with SOAPnuke, discarding reads with adapters, uncalled bases, mean Phred below 15, or no exact constant-primer or identifier match. COPE v1.2.5 was used to merge high-quality paired reads, and clonotypes were defined as unique nucleotide sequences. MiTCR v1.1 was used to align clonotypes to the IMGT TRBV, TRBD and TRBJ reference segments. Analysis was restricted to V-J combinations with a frequency above 0.0001, which covered just over 98% of repertoires. A TCS score was defined as the ratio of F50 (clonal expansion) to E x V (chaos), with BLOSUM62-based TCRdist applied between CDR3 peptides within each V-J. Welch's t-statistics and random forest reduced roughly 530 V-J features to 13, which were used in a naive Bayes classifier (R e1071). TCRdb itself trimmed the public reads at Q25 with fastp, ran MiXCR and retained productive beta chains. Entries that share a CDR3 protein sequence are merged under the most common genes and DNA. The V and J calls were determined by TCRdb, not by the authors. For this sample there are 730,000 or so distinct CDR3 sequences; approximately 19% appear just once. The ten largest account for roughly 17% of the sample.

The chain joins TRBV5-1 to TRBJ1-6, and 7 bases in between align with TRBD1. This TCR was sampled from a woman aged 50 to 65 with Graves' hyperthyroidism that later progressed to Graves' ophthalmopathy. Material for sequencing was blood. The bases are TGCGCCAGCAGCTCAACAGGGGATGATTCACCCCTCCACTTT. Translated, it reads CASSSTGDDSPLHF.